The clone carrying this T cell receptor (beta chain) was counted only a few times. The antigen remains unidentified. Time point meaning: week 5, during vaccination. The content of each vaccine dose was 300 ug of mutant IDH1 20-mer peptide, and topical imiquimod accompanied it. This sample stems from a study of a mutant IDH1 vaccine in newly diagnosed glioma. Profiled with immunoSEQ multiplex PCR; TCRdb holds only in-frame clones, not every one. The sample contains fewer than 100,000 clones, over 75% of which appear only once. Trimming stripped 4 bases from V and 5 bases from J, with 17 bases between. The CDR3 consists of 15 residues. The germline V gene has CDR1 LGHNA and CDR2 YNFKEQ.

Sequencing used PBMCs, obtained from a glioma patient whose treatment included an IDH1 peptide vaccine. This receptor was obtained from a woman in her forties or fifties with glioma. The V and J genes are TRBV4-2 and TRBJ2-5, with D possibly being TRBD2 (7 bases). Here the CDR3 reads CASSRERGGWETQYF. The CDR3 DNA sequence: TGTGCCAGCAGCCGGGAGAGGGGGGGCTGGGAGACCCAGTACTTC.